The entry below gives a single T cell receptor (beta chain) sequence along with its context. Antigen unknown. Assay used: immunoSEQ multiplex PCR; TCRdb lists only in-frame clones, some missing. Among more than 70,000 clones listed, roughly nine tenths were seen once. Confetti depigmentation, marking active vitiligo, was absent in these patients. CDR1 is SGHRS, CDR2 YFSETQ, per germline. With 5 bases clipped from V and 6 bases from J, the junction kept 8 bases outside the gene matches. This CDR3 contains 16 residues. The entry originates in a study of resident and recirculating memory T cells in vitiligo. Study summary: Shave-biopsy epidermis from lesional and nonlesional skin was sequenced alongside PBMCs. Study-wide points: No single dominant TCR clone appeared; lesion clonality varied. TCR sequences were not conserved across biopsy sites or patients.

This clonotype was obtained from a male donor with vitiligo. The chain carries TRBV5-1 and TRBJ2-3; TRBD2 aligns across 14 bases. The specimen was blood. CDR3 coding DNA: TGCGCCAGCAGGGGGGACGGACTAGCGGGAGGTGATACGCAGTATTTT. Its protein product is CASRGDGLAGGDTQYF. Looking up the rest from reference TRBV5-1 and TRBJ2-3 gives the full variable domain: KAGVTQTPRYLIKTRGQQVTLSCSPISGHRSVSWYQQTPGQGLQFLFEYFSETQRNKGNFPGRFSGRQFSNSRSEMNVSTLELGDSALYLCASRGDGLAGGDTQYFGPGTRLTVL.